This T cell receptor (beta chain) was documented in a study of CD8 T cells in ankylosing spondylitis (dated 2017 in TCRdb). About the investigation overall: To find TCR variants linked to disease, the study profiled T cell receptor beta repertoires in ankylosing spondylitis patients and healthy donors. The full study cohort comprised approximately 23 ankylosing spondylitis patients and some 110 healthy donors. Peripheral blood was sampled, and synovial fluid was additionally collected from ankylosing spondylitis patients. Results the study describes overall, beyond this receptor: According to the report, matched synovial fluid samples from ankylosing spondylitis patients were significantly enriched for the disease-linked clones. Blood from ankylosing spondylitis patients appeared to be characterized by a TCR beta motif composed of 7 to 9 highly homologous amino acid variants. Some TCR beta motif variants had previously been reported in synovial fluid and blood of reactive arthritis patients, which suggested common disease-initiation mechanisms. In peripheral blood, the disease-linked clones were found at relatively low frequencies and had a CD8+ phenotype.

From V the trimming removes 1 base and from J it removes 10 bases, while the gene matches leave 6 bases of the junction unaccounted for. From the cysteine through the phenylalanine, the CDR3 covers 16 amino acids. The read is trimmed to its CDR3 DNA, 48 bases read in frame from base 1. Reading the germline V gene (reference sequence) gives CDR1 MNHEY and CDR2 SMNVEV. Sequencing was performed on an Illumina HiSeq 2500. Quantitative 5'-RACE with molecular barcodes was the method used to prepare the TCR beta libraries. From the authors' description of their analysis: A new computational method, built on a probabilistic model of VDJ rearrangement, was used to identify disease-linked TCR variants. In-frame beta chains were kept once TCRdb had trimmed the public reads at Q25 with fastp and called clones with MiXCR. For every CDR3 protein sequence, its rows merge into one entry that carries the most common genes and DNA. TCRdb's processing, not the study's, gives the V and J calls here. Counted in this sample were 30,000 to 35,000 distinct CDR3 sequences; less than 40% of them appeared once. 45% of the sample is held by the ten biggest clonotypes.

Synovial fluid samples were paired with blood samples taken from the same ankylosing spondylitis patients. This clonotype was counted only a few times. Its cognate antigen has yet to be identified. Base qualities are not recorded, but no much larger clone differs from it by a single base. This chain is built from TRBV27 and TRBJ1-6; TRBD1 fits 11 bases in the junction. This sequence was found in a male donor with ankylosing spondylitis. Sequencing was done on a sample of synovial fluid, either unsorted or a sorted T cell fraction (not recorded which). Here is the DNA: TGTGCCAGCAGTTTATTAGTGGGACAGGGGGTATCACCCCTCCACTTT. Its protein product is CASSLLVGQGVSPLHF.